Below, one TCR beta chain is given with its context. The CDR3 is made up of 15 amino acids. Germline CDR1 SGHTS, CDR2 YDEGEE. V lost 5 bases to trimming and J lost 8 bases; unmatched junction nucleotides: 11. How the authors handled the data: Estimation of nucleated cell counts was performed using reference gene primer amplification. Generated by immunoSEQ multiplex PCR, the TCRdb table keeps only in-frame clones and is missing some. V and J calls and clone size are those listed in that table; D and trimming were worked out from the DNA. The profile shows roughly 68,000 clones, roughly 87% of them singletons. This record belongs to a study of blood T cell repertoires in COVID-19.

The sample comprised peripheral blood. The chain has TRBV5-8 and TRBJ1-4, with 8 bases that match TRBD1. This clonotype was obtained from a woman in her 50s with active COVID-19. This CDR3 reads CASRPRQGRWEKLFF. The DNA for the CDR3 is TGTGCCAGCAGACCACGACAGGGGCGATGGGAAAAACTGTTTTTT. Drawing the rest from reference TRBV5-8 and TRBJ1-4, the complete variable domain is EAGVTQSPTHLIKTRGQQATLRCSPISGHTSVYWYQQALGLGLQFLLWYDEGEERNRGNFPPRFSGRQFPNYSSELNVNALELEDSALYLCASRPRQGRWEKLFFGSGTQLSVL.